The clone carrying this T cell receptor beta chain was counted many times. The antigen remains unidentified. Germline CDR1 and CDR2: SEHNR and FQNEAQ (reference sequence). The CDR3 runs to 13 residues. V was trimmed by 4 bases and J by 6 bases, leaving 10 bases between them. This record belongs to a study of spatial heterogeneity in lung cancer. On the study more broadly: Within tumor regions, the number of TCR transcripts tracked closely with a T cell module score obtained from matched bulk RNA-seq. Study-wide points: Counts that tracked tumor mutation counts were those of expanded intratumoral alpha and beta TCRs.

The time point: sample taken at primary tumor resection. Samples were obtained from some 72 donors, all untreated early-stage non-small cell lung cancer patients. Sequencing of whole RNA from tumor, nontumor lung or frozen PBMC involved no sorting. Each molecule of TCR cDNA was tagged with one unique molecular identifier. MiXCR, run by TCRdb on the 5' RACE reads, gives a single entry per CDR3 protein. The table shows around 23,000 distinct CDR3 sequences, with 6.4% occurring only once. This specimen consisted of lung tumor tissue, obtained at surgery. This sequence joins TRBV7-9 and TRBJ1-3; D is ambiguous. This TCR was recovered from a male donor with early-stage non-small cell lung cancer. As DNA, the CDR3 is TGTGCCAGCAGCTCTTGGTCGGTAAACACCATATATTTT. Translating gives CASSSWSVNTIYF.